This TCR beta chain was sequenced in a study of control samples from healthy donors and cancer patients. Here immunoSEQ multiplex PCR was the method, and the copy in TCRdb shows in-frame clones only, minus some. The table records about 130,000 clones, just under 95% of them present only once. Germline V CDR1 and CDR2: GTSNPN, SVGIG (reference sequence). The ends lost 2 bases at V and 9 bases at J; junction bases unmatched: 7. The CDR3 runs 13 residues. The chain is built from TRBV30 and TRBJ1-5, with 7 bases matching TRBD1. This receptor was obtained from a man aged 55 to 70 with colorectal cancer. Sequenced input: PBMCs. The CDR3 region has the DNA TGTGCCTGGAGTTTATCACAGGGGACGCCCCAGCATTTT. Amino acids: CAWSLSQGTPQHF.